The present TCR beta chain was sequenced within a study of shared clonotypes between healthy human individuals. CD45RO-negative, CCR7-positively selected cells formed the naive CD8 fraction, excluding terminally differentiated effector memory CD45RA+ cells. Deep-level running was used for the assay. Produced via immunoSEQ multiplex PCR; TCRdb's table is partial and in-frame only. The sample includes about 2 million clones, about 95% of them seen just once. CDR1 and CDR2 from the germline V gene are LGHNA and YSLEER. This CDR3 spans 17 amino acids. Unmatched junction bases numbered 12, after V lost 0 bases and J lost 7 bases.

The sample comprised naive CD8+ T cells sorted from blood. This chain connects TRBV4-3 to TRBJ2-1; 7 nucleotides agree with TRBD2. The origin of this receptor is a man between 18 and 29 years old in good health. CDR3: CASSQDSAGAGKNEQFF. In nucleotides, the CDR3 is TGCGCCAGCAGCCAAGATTCGGCGGGAGCCGGTAAGAATGAGCAGTTCTTC.